This T cell receptor (beta chain) was identified in a study of CD8 T cells in Susac syndrome. Random hexamers were used to reverse transcribe the RNA input (0.5 to 1 ug). The CDR3 of TCR beta was amplified by immunoSEQ multiplex PCR across 54 Vbeta and 13 Jbeta. TCRdb re-derived calls from the immunoSEQ multiplex PCR reads in MiXCR, one entry per CDR3 protein. Seen here are about 71,000 distinct CDR3 sequences, 96% observed once, and the top ten hold 0.11%. The CDR3 sequence is 13 residues long. V lost 5 bases, J lost 8 bases, and 9 bases stayed unmatched. CDR1 MDHEN and CDR2 SYDVKM come from the germline V gene.

The chain couples TRBV28 to TRBJ2-7, with 7 bases lining up with TRBD1. Source material: CD4+ T cells from PBMCs. The TCR sequence derives from a human donor with multiple sclerosis. The CDR3 protein is CASSHPQGPKQYF. In DNA form, the CDR3 reads TGTGCCAGCAGTCACCCACAGGGGCCGAAGCAGTACTTC.